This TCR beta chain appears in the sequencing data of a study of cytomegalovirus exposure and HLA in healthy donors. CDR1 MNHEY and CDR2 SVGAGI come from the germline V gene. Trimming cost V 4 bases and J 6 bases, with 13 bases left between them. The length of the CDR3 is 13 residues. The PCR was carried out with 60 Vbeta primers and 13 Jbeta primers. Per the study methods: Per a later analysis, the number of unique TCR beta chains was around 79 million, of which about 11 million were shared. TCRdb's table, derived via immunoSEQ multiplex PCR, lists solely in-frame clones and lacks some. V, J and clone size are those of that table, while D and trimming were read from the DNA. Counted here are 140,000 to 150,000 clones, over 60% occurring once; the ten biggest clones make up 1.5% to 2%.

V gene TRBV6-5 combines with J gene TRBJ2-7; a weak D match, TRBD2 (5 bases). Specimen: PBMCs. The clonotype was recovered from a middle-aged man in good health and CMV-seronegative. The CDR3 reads CASSSTRIGEQYF. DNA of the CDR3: TGTGCCAGCAGTTCTACTAGAATAGGCGAGCAGTACTTC.